The next 22 T cell receptor beta chains were all read from a single sample in a study of T-cell memory formation after mild COVID-19. TCRdb analysed the 5' RACE reads with MiXCR anew, one entry per CDR3 protein. The table lists hundreds of thousands of distinct CDR3 sequences, 15% to 20% of them singletons. Sample: PBMCs or a T cell subset sorted from them (not recorded which). The receptors originated from a man aged 18 to 29 who had mild COVID-19 (a few samples of this study predate the infection). Cell type and time point are not known.

The table lists this clonotype with a few counts. The chain carries TRBV3-1 and TRBJ1-1; no clear D gene. Germline CDR1 is LGHDT and CDR2 is YNNKEL (reference sequence). CDR3 length: 14 residues. Deletions cut 6 bases from V and 4 bases from J, with 15 bases between. In nucleotides, the CDR3 is TGTGCCAGCAGGCCCCGTCCTTCGGGCACTGAAGCTTTCTTT. Protein product: CASRPRPSGTEAFF.

This clonotype was picked up many times. The rearrangement uses TRBV5-5 and TRBJ1-5; D is unclear. This CDR3 comprises 18 residues. Looked up from germline, CDR1 is SGHKS and CDR2 is YYEKEE (reference sequence). V lost 0 bases and J 7 bases, leaving 23 bases between the germline ends. The CDR3 sequence: CASSLAGGVQRVGQPQHF. CDR3 DNA: TGTGCCAGCAGCTTGGCCGGCGGGGTACAGAGGGTAGGACAGCCCCAGCATTTT.

This chain joins TRBV7-2 and TRBJ1-5, with 9 bases matching TRBD1. V trimming: 5 bases; J trimming: 1 base; junction bases outside the gene matches: 18. The length of the CDR3 is 20 residues. Looked up from germline, CDR1 is SGHTA and CDR2 is FQGNSA. The CDR3 sequence: CASSQQTGTGLFSSNQPQHF. CDR3 DNA: TGTGCCAGCAGCCAGCAGACCGGGACAGGGCTCTTCTCGAGCAATCAGCCCCAGCATTTT.

This clonotype was observed a handful of times. The chain carries TRBV28 and TRBJ2-5; unclear D gene. Germline V lookup: CDR1 MDHEN, CDR2 SYDVKM. Deletions cut 3 bases from V and 0 bases from J, with 5 bases between. CDR3 length: 13 residues. The CDR3 coding sequence is TGTGCCAGCAGTTTGAAGTACCAAGAGACCCAGTACTTC. Translation: CASSLKYQETQYF.

This chain uses TRBV11-2 with TRBJ1-6; D remains unclear. The CDR3 is made up of 14 amino acids. Trimming cost V 6 bases and J 9 bases, with 15 bases left between them. Germline CDR1 SGHAT, CDR2 FQNNGV. In nucleotides, the CDR3 is TGTGCCAGCAGTTTCAGACCCCTGGGTTCACCCCTCCACTTT. This sequence encodes CASSFRPLGSPLHF.

The V call is TRBV7-9, the J call TRBJ1-2, with D maybe TRBD1 (5 bases). Trimming removed 5 bases at V and 6 bases at J, with 10 bases between. Germline V CDR1 and CDR2: SEHNR, FQNEAQ (reference sequence). The CDR3 has 12 residues. DNA for the CDR3: TGTGCCAGCAGCGAGGGGAGGGATGGCTACACCTTC. Translating it yields CASSEGRDGYTF. Combining the CDR3 with reference TRBV7-9 and TRBJ1-2 gives the whole variable domain DTGVSQNPRHKITKRGQNVTFRCDPISEHNRLYWYRQTLGQGPEFLTYFQNEAQLEKSRLLSDRFSAERPKGSFSTLEIQRTEQGDSAMYLCASSEGRDGYTFGSGTRLTVV.

This clonotype came up a few times. Sequence at one end of the junction differs from germline and may be a read error. This chain uses TRBV7-7 with TRBJ2-3; D not certain. The germline V gene has CDR1 SSHAT and CDR2 FNYEAQ (reference sequence). The CDR3 spans 13 residues. This CDR3 reads CASSLDLTDTQYF. The DNA for the CDR3 is TGTGCTAGCAGCTTGGACCTGACAGATACGCAGTATTTT.

There are many counts of this clonotype. The genes are TRBV29-1 and TRBJ2-1, with unresolved D. V lost 6 bases to trimming and J lost 9 bases, with 9 bases between them. The CDR3 has 10 residues. CDR1 and CDR2 from the germline V gene are SQVTM and ANQGSEA. The CDR3 sequence: CSVVLVEQFF. The CDR3 DNA reads as TGCAGCGTAGTTCTGGTTGAGCAGTTCTTC.

This clonotype was detected only a few times. This chain connects TRBV28 to TRBJ2-1, with 9 bases identical to TRBD2. The CDR3 extends over 15 amino acids. Germline values: CDR1 MDHEN, CDR2 SYDVKM. V dropped 4 bases and J dropped 4; count of bases not matched to a gene: 5. CDR3 protein: CASSSAGGPYNEQFF. CDR3 DNA sequence: TGTGCCAGCAGTTCTGCGGGGGGGCCTTACAATGAGCAGTTCTTC.

This clonotype was seen a handful of times. The rearrangement links TRBV20-1 to TRBJ1-2; 9 nucleotides match TRBD1. CDR1 and CDR2 (germline): DFQATT, SNEGSKA (reference sequence). V lost 6 bases, J lost 6 bases, and 11 bases stayed unmatched. The length of the CDR3 is 14 residues. Written as DNA, the CDR3 is TGCAGTGCCACTACAGGGGGCGCGATGGATGGCTACACCTTC. It yields the protein CSATTGGAMDGYTF.

This clonotype has only a few counts. V usage is TRBV6-5 and J usage is TRBJ1-1; no definite D call. Looked up from germline, CDR1 is MNHEY and CDR2 is SVGAGI. The CDR3 is 14 residues long. V was pared by 1 base and J by 4 bases, with 10 bases between. The CDR3 DNA reads as TGTGCCAGCAGTTACTTCCAAGACCGCACTGAAGCTTTCTTT. Its protein product is CASSYFQDRTEAFF.

This clonotype was seen a few times. The V call is TRBV9, the J call TRBJ2-5, with TRBD2 matching over 11 bases. V dropped 4 bases and J dropped 3; count of bases not matched to a gene: 2. The CDR3 is 14 residues long. CDR1 is SGDLS and CDR2 is YYNGEE in the germline V gene. CDR3 DNA: TGTGCCAGCAGCCCGACTAGCGGGGAAGAGACCCAGTACTTC. As protein: CASSPTSGEETQYF.

The gene calls are TRBV20-1 and TRBJ2-7; a weak D match, TRBD1 (6 bases). The CDR3 contains 12 residues. Germline V gene data show CDR1 as DFQATT and CDR2 as SNEGSKA (reference sequence). V was clipped by 5 bases and J by 4 bases, with 12 bases between them. CDR3 loop: CSAGQGRYEQYF. The CDR3 DNA reads as TGCAGTGCTGGTCAGGGGCGATACGAGCAGTACTTC.

This chain joins TRBV4-1 and TRBJ2-3, with D possibly TRBD1 on 5 matching bases. Trimming stripped 0 bases from V and 0 bases from J, with 13 bases between. The CDR3 loop spans 17 amino acids. Germline V gene lookup returns CDR1 MGHRA and CDR2 YSYEKL. The CDR3 here is CASSQDWLRVSTDTQYF. The DNA for the CDR3 is TGCGCCAGCAGCCAAGATTGGCTCAGGGTGAGCACAGATACGCAGTATTTT.

This chain uses TRBV7-3 with TRBJ2-3; TRBD2 might be the D (6 bases). Germline V gives CDR1 SGHTA, CDR2 FQGTGA. V lost 2 bases and J lost 4, with 10 bases in between. The CDR3 loop spans 14 amino acids. The DNA of the CDR3 is TGTGCCAGCAGCTTACTCGGGACTGCAGATACGCAGTATTTT. Translation gives CASSLLGTADTQYF.

The V call is TRBV5-1, the J call TRBJ1-6; D gene uncertain. The CDR3 has 14 amino acids. Germline V gives CDR1 SGHRS, CDR2 YFSETQ. Between the trimmed V and J ends, which lost 4 bases and 6 bases, there was a span of 11 bases. For the CDR3, the DNA is TGCGCCAGCAGCGTCGGGATTTCTAATTCACCCCTCCACTTT. It encodes CASSVGISNSPLHF.

The chain couples TRBV7-9 to TRBJ1-6; 9 bases map to TRBD1. Trimming cost V 3 bases and J 7 bases; bases outside gene matches: 4. Per the germline V gene, CDR1 is SEHNR and CDR2 is FQNEAQ (reference sequence). This CDR3 has 15 amino acids. This CDR3 is CASSFRDRANSPLHF. In DNA form, the CDR3 reads TGTGCCAGCAGCTTCCGGGACAGGGCCAATTCACCCCTCCACTTT.

This clonotype was counted a few times. The chain couples TRBV7-9 to TRBJ1-6, with D maybe TRBD1 (5 bases). V was cut by 5 bases and J by 14 bases, with 22 bases left in between. The germline V gene has CDR1 SEHNR and CDR2 FQNEAQ (reference sequence). CDR3 length: 15 residues. CDR3 in DNA: TGTGCCAGCAGCGAAACTGAGGTCCGCGGGGGGTCCCTCCACTTT. Amino acids: CASSETEVRGGSLHF.

J is TRBJ1-5 and V is TRBV20-1, with D perhaps TRBD1 (6 bases). The V gene's germline CDR1 is DFQATT and CDR2 SNEGSKA (reference sequence). The CDR3 totals 14 residues. With 6 bases removed from V and 5 bases from J, the gap between germline ends came to 17 bases. CDR3 nucleotide sequence: TGCAGTGCAGGTTGGGGAGGGGGAGATCAGCCCCAGCATTTT. Residues: CSAGWGGGDQPQHF.

The V and J genes are TRBV5-1 and TRBJ2-3; no reliable D call. The germline V and J ends were trimmed by 3 bases and 6 bases, with 14 bases remaining between them. In germline, CDR1 is SGHRS, CDR2 YFSETQ. The CDR3 has 14 residues. The CDR3 bases are TGCGCCAGCAGCTCCCGACCGGACCGGGATACGCAGTATTTT. Translating gives CASSSRPDRDTQYF.

This chain connects TRBV19 to TRBJ1-5; the D is unclear. The CDR3 length is 17 residues. The ends were cut back, 3 bases at V and 2 bases at J, with 17 bases in the middle. In germline, CDR1 is LNHDA, CDR2 SQIVND (reference sequence). CDR3 amino acids: CASSMGSTPRGNQPQHF. Here the CDR3 DNA reads TGTGCCAGTAGTATGGGTTCGACCCCTCGGGGCAATCAGCCCCAGCATTTT.

The rearrangement uses TRBV23-1 and TRBJ1-5; TRBD1 might be the D (5 bases). TRBV23-1 is classed as an ORF, of uncertain function. The CDR3 totals 14 residues. V lost 3 bases, J lost 5 bases, and 11 bases lay in between. DNA of the CDR3: TGCGCCAGCAGTCAGAGGGGAGGGGATCAGCCCCAGCATTTT. Amino acid sequence: CASSQRGGDQPQHF.